Detailed here is one T cell receptor (beta chain). Its antigen is not known. With 5 bases removed from V and 0 bases from J, the gap between germline ends came to 14 bases. This CDR3 contains 15 residues. Germline lookup yields CDR1 SGHTA and CDR2 FQGNSA. This specimen comes from a study of T cell responses to AZD1222 COVID-19 vaccine. Study-wide findings and caveats: The CD4 TCRs associated with vaccination extended across spike and predominated at 160-218 and 743-854. Females outnumbered males among donors, who were mostly white British; clonal diversity was possibly underestimated. Repertoire collection took place solely once the T cell response had peaked.

Here immunoSEQ multiplex PCR was the method, and the copy in TCRdb shows in-frame clones only, minus some. The data contain around 120,000 clones, around 90% of them singletons. The sequences come from peripheral blood, collected on day 0 of AZD1222 vaccination. The receptor was derived from an adult in good health. The V call is TRBV7-2, the J call TRBJ2-7; D unclear. The CDR3 reads CASSPLGQSSYEQYF. The CDR3 DNA reads TGTGCCAGCAGCCCGTTGGGCCAGTCCTCCTACGAGCAGTACTTC.